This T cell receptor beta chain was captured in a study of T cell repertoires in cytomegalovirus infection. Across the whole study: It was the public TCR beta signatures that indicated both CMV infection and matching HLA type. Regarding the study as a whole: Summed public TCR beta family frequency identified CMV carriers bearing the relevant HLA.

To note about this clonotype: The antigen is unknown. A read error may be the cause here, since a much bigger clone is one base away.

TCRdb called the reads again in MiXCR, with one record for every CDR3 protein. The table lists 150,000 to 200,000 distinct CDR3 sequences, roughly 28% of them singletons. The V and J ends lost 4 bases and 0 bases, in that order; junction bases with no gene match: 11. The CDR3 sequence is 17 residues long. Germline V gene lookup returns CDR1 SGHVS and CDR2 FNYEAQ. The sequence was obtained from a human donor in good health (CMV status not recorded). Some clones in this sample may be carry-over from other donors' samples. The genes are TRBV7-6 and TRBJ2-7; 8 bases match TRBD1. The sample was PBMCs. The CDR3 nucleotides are TGTGCCAGCAGCTCCTTGGCAGGGGGCCATCCCTCCTACGAGCAGTACTTC. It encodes CASSSLAGGHPSYEQYF.